The T cell receptor beta chain under discussion was sequenced for a study of early T cells in non-severe SARS-CoV-2 infection. Study-wide background: With bulk RNA from unsorted whole blood as input, sequencing yielded unpaired chains.

The germline CDR1 and CDR2 sequences are DFQATT and SNEGSKA (reference sequence). Trimming stripped 6 bases from V and 0 bases from J, with 11 bases between. The CDR3 has 14 residues. Many counts were recorded for this clonotype. TCRdb reprocessed the 5' RACE reads with MiXCR, giving one entry per CDR3 protein. Among roughly 26,000 distinct CDR3 sequences, 4.5% to 6% were seen once, and the ten largest hold less than 4%. The sample comprised whole blood. The TCR comes from an adult who was a healthcare worker with PCR-confirmed SARS-CoV-2 infection or an uninfected control (not recorded which). The V and J genes are TRBV20-1 and TRBJ1-4; D gene uncertain. For the CDR3, the DNA is TGCAGTGCCTTACCAGGTGCAACTAATGAAAAACTGTTTTTT. This sequence encodes CSALPGATNEKLFF.